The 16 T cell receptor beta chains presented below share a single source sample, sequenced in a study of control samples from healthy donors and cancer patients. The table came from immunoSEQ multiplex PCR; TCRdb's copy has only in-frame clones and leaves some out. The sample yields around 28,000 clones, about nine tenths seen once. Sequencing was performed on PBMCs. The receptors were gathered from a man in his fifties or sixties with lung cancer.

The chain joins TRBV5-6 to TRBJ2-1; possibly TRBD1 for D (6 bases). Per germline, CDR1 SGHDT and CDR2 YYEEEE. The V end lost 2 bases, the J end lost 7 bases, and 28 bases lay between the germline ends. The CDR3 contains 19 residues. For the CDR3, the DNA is TGTGCCAGCAGCTTTAACAGGGTAGGTGACGAGGTAGCGCGGAATGAGCAGTTCTTC. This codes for CASSFNRVGDEVARNEQFF.

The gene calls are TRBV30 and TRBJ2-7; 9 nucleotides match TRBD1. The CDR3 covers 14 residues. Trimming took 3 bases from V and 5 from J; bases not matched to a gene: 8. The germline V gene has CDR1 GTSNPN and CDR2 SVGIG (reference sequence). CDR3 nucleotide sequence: TGTGCCTGGAGGCACCGGGACAGGGCACACGAGCAGTACTTC. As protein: CAWRHRDRAHEQYF.

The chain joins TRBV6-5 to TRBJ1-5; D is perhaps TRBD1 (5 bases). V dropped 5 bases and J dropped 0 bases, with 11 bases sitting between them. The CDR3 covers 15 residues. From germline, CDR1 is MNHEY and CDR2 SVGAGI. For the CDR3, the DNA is TGTGCCAGCAGTCCAGACAGTCATAGCAATCAGCCCCAGCATTTT. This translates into CASSPDSHSNQPQHF.

The chain's CDR3 is CASIRSVGNTEAFF. CDR3 nucleotides: TGTGCCAGTATCAGGTCGGTCGGGAACACTGAAGCTTTCTTT. The rearrangement joins TRBV19 to TRBJ1-1; D gene unclear. Trimming stripped 7 bases from V and 1 base from J, with 13 bases between. From germline, CDR1 is LNHDA and CDR2 SQIVND (reference sequence). The CDR3 is 14 amino acids.

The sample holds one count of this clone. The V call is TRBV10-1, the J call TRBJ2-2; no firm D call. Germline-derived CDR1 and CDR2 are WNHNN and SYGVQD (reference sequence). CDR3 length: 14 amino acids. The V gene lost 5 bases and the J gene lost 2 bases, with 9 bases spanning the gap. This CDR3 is CASSPGTNTGELFF. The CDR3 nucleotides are TGCGCCAGCAGTCCCGGAACTAACACCGGGGAGCTGTTTTTT.

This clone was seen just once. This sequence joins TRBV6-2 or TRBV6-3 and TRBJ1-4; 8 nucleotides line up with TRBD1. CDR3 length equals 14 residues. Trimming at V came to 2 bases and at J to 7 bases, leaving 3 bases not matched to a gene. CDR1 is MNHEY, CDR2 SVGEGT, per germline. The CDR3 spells CASSYQGAGEKLFF. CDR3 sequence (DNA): TGTGCCAGCAGTTACCAGGGGGCCGGTGAAAAACTGTTTTTT.

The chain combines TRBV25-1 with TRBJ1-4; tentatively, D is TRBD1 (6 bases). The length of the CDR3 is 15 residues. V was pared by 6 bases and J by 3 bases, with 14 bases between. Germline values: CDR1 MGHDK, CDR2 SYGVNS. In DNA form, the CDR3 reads TGTGCCAGCAGAAACAGGGAGCTTTCTAATGAAAAACTGTTTTTT. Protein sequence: CASRNRELSNEKLFF.

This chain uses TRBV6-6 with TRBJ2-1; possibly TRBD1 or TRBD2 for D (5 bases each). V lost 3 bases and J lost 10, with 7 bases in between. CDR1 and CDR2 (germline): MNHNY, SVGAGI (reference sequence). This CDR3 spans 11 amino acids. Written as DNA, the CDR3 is TGTGCCAGCAGTTATCGGGACGAGCAGTTCTTC. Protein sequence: CASSYRDEQFF.

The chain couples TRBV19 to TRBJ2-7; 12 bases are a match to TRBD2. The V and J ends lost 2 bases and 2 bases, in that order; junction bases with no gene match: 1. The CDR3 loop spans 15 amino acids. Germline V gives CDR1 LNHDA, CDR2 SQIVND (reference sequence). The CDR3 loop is CASSIRTSGAYEQYF. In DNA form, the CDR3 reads TGTGCCAGTAGTATACGGACTAGCGGGGCCTACGAGCAGTACTTC. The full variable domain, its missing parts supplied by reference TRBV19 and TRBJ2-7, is DGGITQSPKYLFRKEGQNVTLSCEQNLNHDAMYWYRQDPGQGLRLIYYSQIVNDFQKGDIAEGYSVSREKKESFPLTVTSAQKNPTAFYLCASSIRTSGAYEQYFGPGTRLTVT.

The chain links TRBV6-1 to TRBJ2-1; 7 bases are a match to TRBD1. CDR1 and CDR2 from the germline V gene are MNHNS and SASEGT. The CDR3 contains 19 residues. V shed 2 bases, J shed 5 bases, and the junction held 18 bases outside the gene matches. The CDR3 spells CASSEPIPRTGRRHNEQFF. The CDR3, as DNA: TGTGCCAGCAGTGAACCAATCCCCCGGACAGGAAGAAGACACAATGAGCAGTTCTTC.

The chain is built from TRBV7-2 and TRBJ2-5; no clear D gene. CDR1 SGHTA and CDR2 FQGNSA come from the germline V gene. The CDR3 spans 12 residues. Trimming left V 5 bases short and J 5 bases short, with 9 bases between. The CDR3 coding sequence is TGTGCCAGCAGCCGTAGTCGGGAGACCCAGTACTTC. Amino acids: CASSRSRETQYF.

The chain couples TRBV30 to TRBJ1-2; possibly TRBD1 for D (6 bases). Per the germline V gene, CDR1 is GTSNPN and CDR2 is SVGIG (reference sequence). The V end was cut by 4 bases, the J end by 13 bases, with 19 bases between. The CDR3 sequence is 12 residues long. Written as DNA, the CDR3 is TGTGCCTGGACTGGACAGTTAATGGCGGGCACCTTC. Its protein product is CAWTGQLMAGTF.

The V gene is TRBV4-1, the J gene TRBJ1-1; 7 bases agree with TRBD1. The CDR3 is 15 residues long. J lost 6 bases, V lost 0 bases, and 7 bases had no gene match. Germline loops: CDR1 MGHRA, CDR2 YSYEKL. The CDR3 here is CASSQEGQQGAEAFF. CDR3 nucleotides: TGCGCCAGCAGCCAAGAGGGACAGCAGGGGGCTGAAGCTTTCTTT.

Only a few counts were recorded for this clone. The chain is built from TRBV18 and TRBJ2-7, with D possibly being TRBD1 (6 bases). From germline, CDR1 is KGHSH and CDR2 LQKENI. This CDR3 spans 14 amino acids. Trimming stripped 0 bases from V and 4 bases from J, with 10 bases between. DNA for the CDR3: TGTGCCAGCTCACCACCGGCAGGGGTGTACGAGCAGTACTTC. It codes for CASSPPAGVYEQYF. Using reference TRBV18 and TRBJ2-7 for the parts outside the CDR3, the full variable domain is NAGVMQNPRHLVRRRGQEARLRCSPMKGHSHVYWYRQLPEEGLKFMVYLQKENIIDESGMPKERFSAEFPKEGPSILRIQQVVRGDSAAYFCASSPPAGVYEQYFGPGTRLTVT.

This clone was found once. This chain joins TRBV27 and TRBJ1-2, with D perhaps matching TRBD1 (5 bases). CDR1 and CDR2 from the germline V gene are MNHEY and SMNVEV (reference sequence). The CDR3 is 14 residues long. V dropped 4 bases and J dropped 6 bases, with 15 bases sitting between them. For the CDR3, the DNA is TGTGCCAGCAGTTCATCTTTCGAAGGGGATGGCTACACCTTC. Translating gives CASSSSFEGDGYTF.

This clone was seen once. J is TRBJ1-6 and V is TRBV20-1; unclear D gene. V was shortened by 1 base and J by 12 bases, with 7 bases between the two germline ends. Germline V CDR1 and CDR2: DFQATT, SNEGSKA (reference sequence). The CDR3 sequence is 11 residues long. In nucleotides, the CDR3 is TGCAGTGCTAGAGGGGAGGGACCCCTCCACTTT. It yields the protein CSARGEGPLHF.